These 9 T cell receptor beta chains came from one sample sequenced in a study of OX40 agonist ivuxolimab in advanced cancers. TCRdb's copy holds only in-frame clones and misses some; the assay was immunoSEQ multiplex PCR. The profile shows tens of thousands of clones, more than 80% of them singletons. The sample in question was CD4+ or CD8+ T cells sorted from blood, obtained in a trial of the OX40 agonist ivuxolimab. The source is an adult with an advanced solid tumor such as melanoma, head and neck, liver or kidney cancer.

The J gene is TRBJ1-5, the V gene TRBV4-3; D unclear. The V end was cut by 0 bases, the J end by 5 bases, with 8 bases between. The CDR3 extends over 14 amino acids. Germline V CDR1 and CDR2: LGHNA, YSLEER. CDR3 DNA: TGCGCCAGCAGCCAAGAACCCACAGATCAGCCCCAGCATTTT. Residues: CASSQEPTDQPQHF.

The J gene is TRBJ2-3, the V gene TRBV27; the D is unclear. The CDR3 extends over 16 amino acids. Germline V gene data show CDR1 as MNHEY and CDR2 as SMNVEV (reference sequence). The V end was cut by 1 base, the J end by 2 bases, with 13 bases between. The CDR3 reads CASSLLFSDYTDTQYF. CDR3 DNA sequence: TGTGCCAGCAGTTTATTATTCTCGGATTACACAGATACGCAGTATTTT.

The rearrangement uses TRBV27 and TRBJ1-5, with D maybe TRBD1 (5 bases). This CDR3 is 14 amino acids long. Between the trimmed V and J ends, which lost 3 bases and 7 bases, there was a span of 13 bases. Per the germline V gene, CDR1 is MNHEY and CDR2 is SMNVEV (reference sequence). Here the CDR3 DNA reads TGTGCCAGCAGTTTGGGGCTACGTCAGCAGCCCCAGCATTTT. The encoded protein is CASSLGLRQQPQHF.

The V and J genes are TRBV6-1 and TRBJ1-5, with 8 bases that match TRBD1. V was clipped by 1 base and J by 8 bases; unmatched bases: 25. The germline CDR1 and CDR2 sequences are MNHNS and SASEGT. This CDR3 spans 21 amino acids. The chain's CDR3 is CASSEEEAGGFRFDAYEPQHF. The CDR3, as DNA: TGTGCCAGCAGTGAAGAAGAGGCAGGGGGCTTCCGCTTTGATGCATATGAGCCCCAGCATTTT.

The rearrangement links TRBV28 to TRBJ1-4, with TRBD1 matching over 7 bases. The CDR3 contains 13 residues. Germline V gene sequence: CDR1 MDHEN, CDR2 SYDVKM. Trimming took 3 bases from V and 12 from J; bases not matched to a gene: 7. This CDR3 is CASSFRLTGQLFF. The CDR3 nucleotides read TGTGCCAGCAGTTTTAGATTGACAGGGCAACTGTTTTTT.

This rearrangement joins TRBV11-2 to TRBJ1-1, with D tentatively TRBD1 (5 bases). CDR1 is SGHAT and CDR2 is FQNNGV in the germline V gene. The CDR3 has 15 amino acids. V was shortened by 7 bases and J by 1 base, with 16 bases between the two germline ends. CDR3 protein: CASTPGLGENTEAFF. CDR3 DNA: TGTGCCAGCACCCCCGGCTTGGGGGAGAACACTGAAGCTTTCTTT.

The chain combines TRBV30 with TRBJ2-1, with a weak D call TRBD2 (5 bases). Looked up from germline, CDR1 is GTSNPN and CDR2 is SVGIG (reference sequence). V lost 5 bases and J lost 0, with 14 bases in between. The CDR3 totals 15 residues. The CDR3 loop reads CAWEAPDFSYNEQFF. As DNA, the CDR3 is TGTGCCTGGGAGGCCCCGGACTTCTCCTACAATGAGCAGTTCTTC.

The chain combines TRBV6-4 with TRBJ1-5; D ambiguous. This CDR3 is 15 amino acids long. The germline V gene has CDR1 MRHNA and CDR2 SNTAGT. Trimming cost V 0 bases and J 1 base, with 7 bases left between them. The CDR3 loop is CASSDSGGSNQPQHF. The CDR3 coding sequence is TGTGCCAGCAGTGACTCCGGCGGGAGCAATCAGCCCCAGCATTTT.

The chain has TRBV28 and TRBJ2-3; no definite D call. This CDR3 contains 16 residues. V was pared by 4 bases and J by 1 base, with 15 bases between. Germline V CDR1 and CDR2: MDHEN, SYDVKM. The CDR3 DNA sequence: TGTGCCAGCAGTTCATGGCTGGAGTTGGGCACAGATACGCAGTATTTT. Its translation: CASSSWLELGTDTQYF.